The clone carrying this T cell receptor beta chain came up many times. This specimen belongs to a study of post-analysis software for immune sequencing data. Study details: Patients had relapsing-remitting, secondary progressive or progressive-relapsing multiple sclerosis; some lacked subtype.

Tagging with unique molecular identifiers was a feature of the TCR beta cDNA libraries. Each CDR3 protein is one row after TCRdb ran MiXCR on the PCR reads. The sample lists approximately 250,000 distinct CDR3 sequences; 36% were seen once. This TCR derives from a girl aged 5 to 17 with multiple sclerosis. Sequenced input: blood.

The CDR3 nucleotides are TGTGCCAGCACCAGGGGAGGCTCACCCCTCCACTTT. It specifies CASTRGGSPLHF. The chain joins TRBV27 to TRBJ1-6, with TRBD1 as a possible D gene (6 bases). The V end lost 7 bases, the J end lost 10 bases, and 11 bases lay between the germline ends. The germline V gene has CDR1 MNHEY and CDR2 SMNVEV (reference sequence). The CDR3 totals 12 residues.